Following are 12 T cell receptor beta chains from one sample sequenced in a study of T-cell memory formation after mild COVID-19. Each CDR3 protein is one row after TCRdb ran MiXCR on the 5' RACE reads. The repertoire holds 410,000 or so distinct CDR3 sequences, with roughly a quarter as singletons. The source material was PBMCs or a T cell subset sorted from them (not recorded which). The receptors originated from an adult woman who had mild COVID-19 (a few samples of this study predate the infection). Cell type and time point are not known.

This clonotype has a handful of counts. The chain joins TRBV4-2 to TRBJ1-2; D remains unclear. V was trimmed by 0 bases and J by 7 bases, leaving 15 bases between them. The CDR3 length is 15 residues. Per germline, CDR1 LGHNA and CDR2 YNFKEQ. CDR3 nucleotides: TGTGCCAGCAGCCAAGAGCACCTACTGCCCGGTGGCTACACCTTC. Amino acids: CASSQEHLLPGGYTF.

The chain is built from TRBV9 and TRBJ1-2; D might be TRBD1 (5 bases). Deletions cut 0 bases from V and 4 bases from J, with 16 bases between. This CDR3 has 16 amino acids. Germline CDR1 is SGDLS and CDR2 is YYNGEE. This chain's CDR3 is CASSVGGDAGLYGYTF. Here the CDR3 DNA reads TGTGCCAGCAGCGTAGGCGGGGACGCGGGCCTCTATGGCTACACCTTC.

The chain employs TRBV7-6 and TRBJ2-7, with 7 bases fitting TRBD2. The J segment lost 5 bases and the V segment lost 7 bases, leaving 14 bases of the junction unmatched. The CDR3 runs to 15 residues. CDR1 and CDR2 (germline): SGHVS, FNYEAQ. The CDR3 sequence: CASTRGGTPGNEQYF. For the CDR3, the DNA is TGTGCCAGCACGCGGGGAGGGACTCCAGGCAACGAGCAGTACTTC.

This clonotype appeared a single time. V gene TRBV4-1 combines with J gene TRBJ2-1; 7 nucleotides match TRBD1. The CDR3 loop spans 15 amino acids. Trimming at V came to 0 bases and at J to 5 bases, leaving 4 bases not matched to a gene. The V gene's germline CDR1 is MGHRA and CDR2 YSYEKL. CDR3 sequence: CASSQDSGTDNEQFF. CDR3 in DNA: TGCGCCAGCAGCCAAGATTCAGGGACAGACAATGAGCAGTTCTTC.

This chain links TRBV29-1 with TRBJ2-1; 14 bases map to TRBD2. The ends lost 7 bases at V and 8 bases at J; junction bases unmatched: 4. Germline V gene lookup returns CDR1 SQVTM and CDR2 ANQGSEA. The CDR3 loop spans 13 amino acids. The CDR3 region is CSAWTSGRHEQFF. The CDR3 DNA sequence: TGCAGCGCCTGGACTAGCGGGAGGCATGAGCAGTTCTTC.

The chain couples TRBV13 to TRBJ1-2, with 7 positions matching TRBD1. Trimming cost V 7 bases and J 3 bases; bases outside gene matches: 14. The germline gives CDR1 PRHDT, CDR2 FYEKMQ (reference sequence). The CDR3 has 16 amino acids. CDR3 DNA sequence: TGTGCCAGCACCCCGAGATTGCCAGGGGGAGACTATGGCTACACCTTC. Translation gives CASTPRLPGGDYGYTF. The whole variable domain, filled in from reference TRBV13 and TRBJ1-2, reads AAGVIQSPRHLIKEKRETATLKCYPIPRHDTVYWYQQGPGQDPQFLISFYEKMQSDKGSIPDRFSAQQFSDYHSELNMSSLELGDSALYFCASTPRLPGGDYGYTFGSGTRLTVV.

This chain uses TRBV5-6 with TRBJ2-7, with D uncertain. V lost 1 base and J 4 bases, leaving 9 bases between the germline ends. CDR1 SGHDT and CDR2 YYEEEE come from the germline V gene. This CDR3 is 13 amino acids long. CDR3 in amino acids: CASSLFPTYEQYF. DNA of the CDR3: TGTGCCAGCAGCTTGTTCCCTACATACGAGCAGTACTTC.

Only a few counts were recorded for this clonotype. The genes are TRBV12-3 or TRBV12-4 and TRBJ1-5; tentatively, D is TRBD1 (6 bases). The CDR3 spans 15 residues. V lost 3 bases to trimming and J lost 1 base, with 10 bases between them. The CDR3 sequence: CASSLGRGSNQPQHF. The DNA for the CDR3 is TGTGCCAGCAGTTTGGGCAGGGGAAGCAATCAGCCCCAGCATTTT.

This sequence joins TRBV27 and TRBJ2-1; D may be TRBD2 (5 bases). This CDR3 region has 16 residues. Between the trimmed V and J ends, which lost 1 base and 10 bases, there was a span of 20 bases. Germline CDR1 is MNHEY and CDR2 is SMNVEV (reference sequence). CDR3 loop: CASSLYGGLVEGEQFF. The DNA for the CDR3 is TGTGCCAGCAGTTTATATGGCGGGCTAGTCGAAGGGGAGCAGTTCTTC.

CDR3 sequence (DNA): TGCAGTGCTAGGGGTTCTCGATCAGGTCGGGGCGGGGAGCTGTTTTTT. It is translated as CSARGSRSGRGGELFF. The V and J genes are TRBV20-1 and TRBJ2-2; the D gene is possibly TRBD2 (5 bases). The CDR3 runs 16 residues. V lost 3 bases, J lost 7 bases, and 21 bases lay in between. Looked up from germline, CDR1 is DFQATT and CDR2 is SNEGSKA (reference sequence).

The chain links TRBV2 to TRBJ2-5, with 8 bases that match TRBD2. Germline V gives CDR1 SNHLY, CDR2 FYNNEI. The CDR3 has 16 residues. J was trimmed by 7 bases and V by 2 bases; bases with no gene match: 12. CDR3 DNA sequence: TGTGCCAGCAGTGAAAGGGGTCCGGGACTAGGTGTGACCCAGTACTTC. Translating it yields CASSERGPGLGVTQYF.

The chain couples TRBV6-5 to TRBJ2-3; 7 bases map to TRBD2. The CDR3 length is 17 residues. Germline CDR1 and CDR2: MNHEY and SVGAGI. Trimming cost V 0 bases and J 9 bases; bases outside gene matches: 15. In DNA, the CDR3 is TGTGCCAGCAGTTACTCGAGCCGGGGGGACCAGATTCACACGCAGTATTTT. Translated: CASSYSSRGDQIHTQYF.